This T cell receptor beta chain was identified in a study of tumor-infiltrating lymphocytes in oesophageal squamous cell carcinoma. Germline V gives CDR1 MNHNS, CDR2 SASEGT. This CDR3 region has 14 residues. With 5 bases clipped from V and 8 bases from J, the junction kept 10 bases outside the gene matches. TCRdb re-analysed the PCR reads in MiXCR, keeping a single row per CDR3 protein. The sample records some 20,000 distinct CDR3 sequences, approximately 45% being singletons. The receptor was derived from a female donor with esophageal squamous cell carcinoma. The chain combines TRBV6-1 with TRBJ2-3; 7 nucleotides line up with TRBD2. Source material: normal esophageal tissue next to the tumor. CDR3 sequence: CASSYGGVTGTQYF. CDR3 in DNA: TGTGCCAGCAGTTATGGGGGGGTCACGGGTACGCAGTATTTT.